Listed below are T cell receptor beta chains from one sample, sequenced in a study of blood T cell repertoires in COVID-19. Sequencing used immunoSEQ multiplex PCR; TCRdb keeps in-frame clones, though not all of them. Here the sample spans 150,000 or so clones, about 92% being singletons. The sequenced sample consisted of peripheral blood. These receptor sequences come from a man aged 55 to 70 with active or convalescent COVID-19. CDR3s include the opening cysteine and the closing phenylalanine or tryptophan. Fields, in order: V gene, D gene, J gene, CDR3 protein. The D gene is left open where the match is weak.

v_gene: TRBV6-1; d_gene: NA; j_gene: TRBJ1-1; CDR3aa: CASSERGGVSNMNTEAFF
v_gene: TRBV3-1/TRBV3-2; d_gene: NA; j_gene: TRBJ2-2; CDR3aa: CASSHGDGELFF
v_gene: TRBV7-9; d_gene: NA; j_gene: TRBJ2-1; CDR3aa: CASSRDNSYNEQFF
v_gene: TRBV18; d_gene: TRBD1; j_gene: TRBJ2-5; CDR3aa: CASSPGTGQETQYF
v_gene: TRBV23-1; d_gene: TRBD2; j_gene: TRBJ2-7; CDR3aa: CASNRTSHSYEQYF
v_gene: TRBV19; d_gene: TRBD2; j_gene: TRBJ2-1; CDR3aa: CASSGTSGGNEQFF
v_gene: TRBV6-5; d_gene: NA; j_gene: TRBJ1-1; CDR3aa: CASSITGNTEAFF
v_gene: TRBV6-5; d_gene: TRBD1; j_gene: TRBJ1-1; CDR3aa: CASSGQGSSEAFF
v_gene: TRBV6-5; d_gene: TRBD2; j_gene: TRBJ2-7; CDR3aa: CASSYSGLGWYEQYF
v_gene: TRBV20-1; d_gene: NA; j_gene: TRBJ1-5; CDR3aa: CSASVGANQPQHF
v_gene: TRBV7-9; d_gene: NA; j_gene: TRBJ2-4; CDR3aa: CASSFGPENIQYF
v_gene: TRBV19; d_gene: TRBD2; j_gene: TRBJ2-1; CDR3aa: CASAEGGRVSYNEQFF
v_gene: TRBV5-4; d_gene: NA; j_gene: TRBJ1-1; CDR3aa: CASSLGQGKGEAFF
v_gene: TRBV10-1; d_gene: TRBD2; j_gene: TRBJ2-7; CDR3aa: CASSIAGPPYEQYF
v_gene: TRBV5-1; d_gene: TRBD1; j_gene: TRBJ2-6; CDR3aa: CASSWDRFSGANVLTF
v_gene: TRBV6-5; d_gene: NA; j_gene: TRBJ1-4; CDR3aa: CASSYVSGGEKLFF
v_gene: TRBV4-1; d_gene: TRBD1; j_gene: TRBJ2-5; CDR3aa: CASSQAPAGGAETQYF
v_gene: TRBV5-6; d_gene: NA; j_gene: TRBJ1-5; CDR3aa: CASTVGGAPGNQPQHF
v_gene: TRBV5-1; d_gene: TRBD2; j_gene: TRBJ2-1; CDR3aa: CASSMSLAGGGSYNEQFF
v_gene: TRBV2; d_gene: TRBD2; j_gene: TRBJ2-1; CDR3aa: CASSRTSPYNEQFF